This entry is about one T cell receptor beta chain. Its antigen is unknown. No base quality information exists; no much larger clone differs at one position. TCR beta chain sequences were generated from genomic DNA using the immunoSEQ assay. The authors' pipeline ran thus. CDR3 sequences that did not begin with the conserved framework cysteine at position 104 were removed manually. To get clonality, the normalized Shannon's Diversity Index was subtracted from one, giving values from 0 (maximal diversity) to 1 (oligoclonal). Chi-squared comparison-of-proportions tests assessed whether the same CDR3 differed in frequency between samples, such as brain versus blood. Public clonotypes were identified through searches of immuneACCESS, and similarity to known antiviral clonotypes was evaluated with the VDJdb browser. TCRdb stores this immuneACCESS table with in-frame sequences only. Part of the clones is absent; in the studies checked, under half of the shortfall reflects unresolved V genes, and no reason is known for the rest. D and trimming come from the DNA, and the V and J calls and clone size come from that table. In all, the sample holds around 70,000 clones, and about 93% of those were seen once. The ten largest clones represent over 1.5% of the sample.

The CDR3 spans 15 residues, from the cysteine through the phenylalanine. Of all the DNA, just the CDR3 is kept, 45 bases in frame from base 1. V is clipped by 2 bases and J by 3 bases, and the sequence between their germline boundaries is 13 bases long. CDR1 and CDR2 (MNHEY, SVGAGI) derive from the germline V gene. The time point tag for this specimen amounts to: resected brain tissue, or blood drawn just prior to surgery. The surgery cases that showed the highest brain T cell transcript signatures were chosen for TCR beta chain sequencing of brain tissue, and of blood when it was available. Prior to surgery, the patients had been treated with at least one anti-epileptic drug. The TCR-sequenced patients were children whose drug-resistant epilepsy was caused by tuberous sclerosis complex, focal cortical dysplasia, Rasmussen encephalitis or hemimegalencephaly. Bulk genomic DNA was extracted from unsorted brain tissue and whole blood with the Monarch genomic DNA purification kit.

This record comes from a study of brain T cells in children with intractable seizures listed by TCRdb under 2021. Some background on the complete study: Resected brain tissue from a few dozen pediatric epilepsy surgery cases was first screened for immune gene transcripts using a NanoString immunology panel. Of the approximately 12 selected surgery cases, pre-surgery blood was also sequenced for eight, so four had brain tissue only. Points the paper makes about the study in general: Because sequencing depth differed between pre- and post-surgery blood, the absence of clones from the pre-surgery sample may reflect undersampling. Viral specificity was inferred only from CDR3 sequence similarity, and patients' HCMV serostatus was unknown.

Sequencing used peripheral blood, obtained at surgery. The sequence joins TRBV6-5 to TRBJ2-5; a tentative D match to TRBD2 spans 5 bases. This TCR was sampled from a boy under two years old with tuberous sclerosis and intractable seizures. The DNA reads as follows: TGTGCCAGCAGTTACCGAGTGACTAATAAAGAGACCCAGTACTTC. The resulting protein is CASSYRVTNKETQYF.